Listed here are 27 T cell receptor beta chains from one sample, sequenced in a study of OX40 agonist ivuxolimab in advanced cancers. Repertoires were generated with immunoSEQ multiplex PCR, while TCRdb's copy carries only in-frame clones and drops some. The sample shows more than 50,000 clones, about four fifths of them seen only once. The sequences come from CD4+ or CD8+ T cells sorted from blood, collected in a trial of the OX40 agonist ivuxolimab. The receptors stem from an adult with an advanced solid tumor such as melanoma, head and neck, liver or kidney cancer.

The chain has TRBV27 and TRBJ2-2; D ambiguous. CDR3 length equals 15 residues. The germline V gene has CDR1 MNHEY and CDR2 SMNVEV (reference sequence). The ends were cut back, 6 bases at V and 3 bases at J, with 14 bases in the middle. The CDR3 reads CASRIDWPDTGELFF. The DNA of the CDR3 is TGTGCCAGCAGGATAGACTGGCCAGACACCGGGGAGCTGTTTTTT.

The chain couples TRBV6-6 to TRBJ1-1; 9 nucleotides line up with TRBD1. The trim removed 5 bases at V and 1 base at J, leaving 2 bases unmatched. The CDR3 loop spans 14 amino acids. In germline, CDR1 is MNHNY, CDR2 SVGAGI (reference sequence). CDR3: CASSQQGANTEAFF. The DNA of the CDR3 is TGTGCCAGCAGTCAACAGGGGGCGAACACTGAAGCTTTCTTT.

With regard to this clone: Different DNA sequences within this sample yield the same CDR3. The chain employs TRBV18 and TRBJ1-5, with no clear D. The ends were cut back, 2 bases at V and 2 bases at J, with 7 bases in the middle. This CDR3 has 14 residues. In germline, CDR1 is KGHSH, CDR2 LQKENI. The CDR3 spells CASSPSPGNQPQHF. In DNA form, the CDR3 reads TGTGCCAGCTCACCATCCCCAGGCAATCAGCCCCAGCATTTT.

V usage is TRBV6-6 and J usage is TRBJ2-1, with 8 bases fitting TRBD2. The length of the CDR3 is 16 residues. The V gene end was trimmed by 4 bases and the J gene end by 4 bases; junction bases not matched to a gene: 9. The germline V gene encodes CDR1 MNHNY and CDR2 SVGAGI (reference sequence). DNA for the CDR3: TGTGCCAGCAGTTTCCCCGGGGGCGGGGGGTACAATGAGCAGTTCTTC. It codes for CASSFPGGGGYNEQFF.

The genes are TRBV7-9 and TRBJ1-4; 7 positions match TRBD1. The CDR3 covers 16 residues. Germline CDR1 SEHNR, CDR2 FQNEAQ (reference sequence). V lost 6 bases and J lost 3; bases outside the gene matches: 10. DNA for the CDR3: TGTGCCAGCAGAGCTACACAGGGGTCGGCTAATGAAAAACTGTTTTTT. Protein product: CASRATQGSANEKLFF.

This clone was seen just once. The rearrangement uses TRBV5-1 and TRBJ2-2, with TRBD1 matching 9 bases. The CDR3 loop spans 17 amino acids. Germline lookup yields CDR1 SGHRS and CDR2 YFSETQ. Trimming removed 4 bases from V and 2 bases from J; junction bases left unmatched: 9. The CDR3 sequence: CASSPDPQGANTGELFF. As DNA, the CDR3 is TGCGCCAGCAGCCCGGACCCACAGGGGGCTAACACCGGGGAGCTGTTTTTT.

The chain links TRBV19 to TRBJ2-2, with D possibly matching TRBD1 (5 bases). In germline, CDR1 is LNHDA, CDR2 SQIVND (reference sequence). This CDR3 has 16 residues. Trimming removed 7 bases at V and 5 bases at J, with 20 bases between. CDR3: CASTLRPGLGTGELFF. For the CDR3, the DNA is TGTGCCAGTACCCTCAGGCCAGGGTTGGGTACCGGGGAGCTGTTTTTT.

This chain joins TRBV28 and TRBJ1-5, with a weak D call TRBD1 (6 bases). This CDR3 has 13 amino acids. The V end lost 4 bases, the J end lost 4 bases, and 8 bases lay between the germline ends. In germline, CDR1 is MDHEN, CDR2 SYDVKM. The CDR3 sequence: CASSYQGNQPQHF. CDR3 sequence (DNA): TGTGCCAGCAGTTACCAGGGGAATCAGCCCCAGCATTTT.

The chain carries TRBV9 and TRBJ2-7; 9 nucleotides line up with TRBD1. This CDR3 is built from 16 residues. Trimming removed 3 bases from V and 5 bases from J; junction bases left unmatched: 12. Germline lookup yields CDR1 SGDLS and CDR2 YYNGEE. The CDR3 sequence is CASSARMGQGSHEQYF. As DNA, the CDR3 is TGTGCCAGCAGCGCGCGGATGGGACAGGGTTCACACGAGCAGTACTTC.

This chain connects TRBV5-6 to TRBJ2-7; no clear D gene. The V gene lost 1 base and the J gene lost 3 bases, with 5 bases spanning the gap. The germline CDR1 and CDR2 sequences are SGHDT and YYEEEE. There are 12 residues in the CDR3. CDR3 region: CASSLTHYEQYF. CDR3 nucleotide sequence: TGTGCCAGCAGCTTGACACACTACGAGCAGTACTTC.

The chain joins TRBV5-1 to TRBJ2-7; D is perhaps TRBD1 (5 bases). CDR3 length equals 13 residues. V gave up 5 bases and J gave up 4 bases, with 13 bases separating them. Germline-derived CDR1 and CDR2 are SGHRS and YFSETQ. CDR3 loop: CASSTSGLYEQYF. The CDR3, as DNA: TGCGCCAGCAGTACGTCAGGGTTGTACGAGCAGTACTTC.

This rearrangement joins TRBV5-4 to TRBJ2-3; TRBD2 aligns across 16 bases. V dropped 4 bases and J dropped 4; count of bases not matched to a gene: 3. The CDR3 sequence is 16 residues long. The germline gives CDR1 SGHNT, CDR2 YYREEE (reference sequence). CDR3 protein: CASSTGLAGGSDTQYF. The CDR3 nucleotides are TGTGCCAGCAGCACGGGACTAGCGGGAGGGTCAGATACGCAGTATTTT.

A few counts support this clone. The chain joins TRBV30 to TRBJ1-1, with 9 bases fitting TRBD1. CDR1 and CDR2 (germline): GTSNPN, SVGIG (reference sequence). The CDR3 is 15 residues long. J lost 1 base, V lost 2 bases, and 5 bases had no gene match. The CDR3 coding sequence is TGTGCCTGGAGTCTTAAGACAGGGGGGAACACTGAAGCTTTCTTT. Translation gives CAWSLKTGGNTEAFF. Full variable domain (remainder filled in from reference TRBV30 and TRBJ1-1): SQTIHQWPATLVQPVGSPLSLECTVEGTSNPNLYWYRQAAGRGLQLLFYSVGIGQISSEVPQNLSASRPQDRQFILSSKKLLLSDSGFYLCAWSLKTGGNTEAFFGQGTRLTVV.

This sequence joins TRBV5-1 and TRBJ1-1; D is uncertain. V was trimmed by 1 base and J by 2 bases, leaving 9 bases between them. The CDR3 is 14 amino acids. CDR1 SGHRS and CDR2 YFSETQ come from the germline V gene. This CDR3 is CASSLWDLNTEAFF. For the CDR3, the DNA is TGCGCCAGCAGCTTGTGGGATTTAAACACTGAAGCTTTCTTT.

The chain couples TRBV2 to TRBJ1-6; D is perhaps TRBD1 (6 bases). The CDR3 is 15 amino acids. V was trimmed by 5 bases and J by 5 bases, leaving 13 bases between them. The germline gives CDR1 SNHLY, CDR2 FYNNEI. In DNA form, the CDR3 reads TGTGCCAGCAGTCTACGGGGGGCAAATAATTCACCCCTCCACTTT. This gives the protein CASSLRGANNSPLHF.

The J gene is TRBJ2-7, the V gene TRBV7-2; D could derive from TRBD1 or TRBD2 (5 bases each). Trimming shortened V by 2 bases and J by 0 bases, and 11 bases separated the two germline ends. The CDR3 has 15 residues. CDR1 is SGHTA and CDR2 is FQGNSA in the germline V gene. The CDR3 sequence is CASSLRPGSSYEQYF. CDR3 sequence (DNA): TGTGCCAGCAGCTTACGCCCAGGGAGCTCCTACGAGCAGTACTTC.

The chain joins TRBV4-3 to TRBJ1-5; no clear D. The CDR3 length is 14 residues. The V end was cut by 0 bases, the J end by 0 bases, with 3 bases between. From germline, CDR1 is LGHNA and CDR2 YSLEER. The CDR3 nucleotides read TGCGCCAGCAGCCAAGAGTATAGCAATCAGCCCCAGCATTTT. Protein sequence: CASSQEYSNQPQHF.

The V and J genes are TRBV28 and TRBJ1-4; D ambiguous. The ends were cut back, 4 bases at V and 8 bases at J, with 17 bases in the middle. Germline-derived CDR1 and CDR2 are MDHEN and SYDVKM. This CDR3 has 15 amino acids. The CDR3 region is CASSSRIRPWEKLFF. CDR3 DNA: TGTGCCAGCAGTTCCAGGATACGGCCCTGGGAAAAACTGTTTTTT.

The rearrangement links TRBV20-1 to TRBJ2-5; possible D gene TRBD1, 5 bases. There are 11 residues in the CDR3. Trimming left V 5 bases short and J 5 bases short, with 9 bases between. Germline values: CDR1 DFQATT, CDR2 SNEGSKA (reference sequence). The chain's CDR3 is CSAGNRETQYF. In DNA form, the CDR3 reads TGCAGTGCTGGAAACAGGGAGACCCAGTACTTC.

This chain joins TRBV5-1 and TRBJ2-1, with D unclear. V gave up 0 bases and J gave up 8 bases, with 12 bases separating them. Per the germline V gene, CDR1 is SGHRS and CDR2 is YFSETQ. This CDR3 has 14 amino acids. CDR3 DNA: TGCGCCAGCAGCTTGGCCGACCCAGGCTATGAGCAGTTCTTC. This translates into CASSLADPGYEQFF.

The chain has TRBV5-1 and TRBJ1-1; 7 bases are a match to TRBD1. This CDR3 comprises 13 residues. V shed 4 bases, J shed 4 bases, and the junction held 4 bases outside the gene matches. Germline V CDR1 and CDR2: SGHRS, YFSETQ. CDR3: CASSPGTATEAFF. The CDR3, as DNA: TGCGCCAGCAGCCCCGGGACAGCCACTGAAGCTTTCTTT.

The J gene is TRBJ2-7, the V gene TRBV7-8, with D maybe TRBD2 (5 bases). The germline gives CDR1 SGHVS, CDR2 FQNEAQ. The CDR3 covers 14 residues. Trimming removed 1 base from V and 3 bases from J, with 10 bases in between. CDR3 nucleotide sequence: TGTGCCAGCAGCTTAGGGGCCGGGGTCTACGAGCAGTACTTC. This encodes CASSLGAGVYEQYF.

V usage is TRBV30 and J usage is TRBJ1-2; TRBD1 matches at 7 bases. The CDR3 is 13 residues long. Germline V gene lookup returns CDR1 GTSNPN and CDR2 SVGIG (reference sequence). J gave up 5 bases and V 4 bases, and 7 bases lay outside the gene matches. CDR3 nucleotides: TGTGCCTGGAAGACAGGGCCCGAATATGGCTACACCTTC. Translating it yields CAWKTGPEYGYTF. The full variable domain, rest sourced from reference TRBV30 and TRBJ1-2, is SQTIHQWPATLVQPVGSPLSLECTVEGTSNPNLYWYRQAAGRGLQLLFYSVGIGQISSEVPQNLSASRPQDRQFILSSKKLLLSDSGFYLCAWKTGPEYGYTFGSGTRLTVV.

The gene calls are TRBV18 and TRBJ2-1; no reliable D call. Germline-derived CDR1 and CDR2 are KGHSH and LQKENI. Trimming left V 1 base short and J 8 bases short, with 12 bases between. The CDR3 covers 14 residues. For the CDR3, the DNA is TGTGCCAGCTCACCACGATCGGATTCGGATGAGCAGTTCTTC. Residues: CASSPRSDSDEQFF. Complete variable domain (other parts from reference TRBV18 and TRBJ2-1): NAGVMQNPRHLVRRRGQEARLRCSPMKGHSHVYWYRQLPEEGLKFMVYLQKENIIDESGMPKERFSAEFPKEGPSILRIQQVVRGDSAAYFCASSPRSDSDEQFFGPGTRLTVL.

The rearrangement links TRBV5-1 to TRBJ1-2, with unresolved D. From germline, CDR1 is SGHRS and CDR2 YFSETQ. Trimming left V 0 bases short and J 1 base short, with 10 bases between. This CDR3 has 15 residues. The CDR3, as DNA: TGCGCCAGCAGCTTGGAGCCAGCGGATAACTATGGCTACACCTTC. Translated, it gives CASSLEPADNYGYTF.

The V gene is TRBV6-4, the J gene TRBJ2-7; D uncertain. Germline V gene lookup returns CDR1 MRHNA and CDR2 SNTAGT. The CDR3 has 14 amino acids. Trimming took off 6 bases at V and 6 bases at J, with 18 bases between the two ends. CDR3 loop: CASRDPGANLEQYF. CDR3 in DNA: TGTGCCAGCAGGGACCCGGGCGCAAACCTCGAGCAGTACTTC.

V gene TRBV6-1 combines with J gene TRBJ2-1; D could derive from TRBD1 or TRBD2 (6 bases each). V lost 0 bases to trimming and J lost 7 bases, with 13 bases between them. The CDR3 runs to 15 residues. Germline V gives CDR1 MNHNS, CDR2 SASEGT. CDR3 region: CASSEAGGRLNEQFF. The CDR3 nucleotides are TGTGCCAGCAGTGAAGCAGGGGGGAGGTTGAATGAGCAGTTCTTC.